This entry concerns a single T cell receptor beta chain. Its antigen is unknown. Germline CDR1 and CDR2: SGHNT and YYREEE (reference sequence). Trimming took off 3 bases at V and 5 bases at J, with 22 bases between the two ends. The CDR3 runs to 17 residues. This entry is derived from a study of cytomegalovirus exposure and HLA in healthy donors. Researchers ran the PCR with 60 Vbeta and 13 Jbeta primers. Generated by immunoSEQ multiplex PCR, the TCRdb table keeps only in-frame clones and is missing some. The sample has approximately 120,000 clones; around 81% are singletons. The study's findings and limits: CMV antigen specificity of a few CMV-associated chains was confirmed in vitro. On later analysis, the bulk of CMV-associated TCR beta chains appeared to be HLA-restricted.

The source is a woman aged 30 to 39 in good health and CMV-seronegative. Sequencing was carried out using PBMCs. This chain joins TRBV5-4 and TRBJ2-3; D may be TRBD2 (6 bases). Here the CDR3 DNA reads TGTGCCAGCAGCTCAGCCCTTCTAGCGACCCGCGGAGATACGCAGTATTTT. The encoded protein is CASSSALLATRGDTQYF.